The clone carrying this T cell receptor beta chain was picked up one time. These data come from a study of cytomegalovirus exposure and HLA in healthy donors. Healthy bone marrow donors formed the donor group. CDR3 length: 14 amino acids. V was clipped by 8 bases and J by 3 bases; unmatched bases: 4. Per germline, CDR1 LNHDA and CDR2 SQIVND (reference sequence). A multiplex PCR was run with 60 Vbeta primers and 13 Jbeta primers. Sequenced by immunoSEQ multiplex PCR; TCRdb stores in-frame clones only, minus some. The sample includes 180,000 or so clones, approximately 78% of them seen just once. The TCR was taken from a woman in her 50s in good health and CMV-seropositive. The chain combines TRBV19 with TRBJ1-5; the match to TRBD1 covers 10 bases. The sequencing input was PBMCs. The CDR3 sequence: CASADRGINQPQHF. As DNA, the CDR3 is TGTGCCAGTGCGGACAGGGGGATCAATCAGCCCCAGCATTTT.